Below are 9 T cell receptor beta chains sequenced from a single sample in a study of blood T cell repertoires in COVID-19. Some clones are missing from TCRdb's copy, which holds only in-frame ones; the method was immunoSEQ multiplex PCR. The table records just under 55,000 clones, roughly four fifths of them present only once. The source material was peripheral blood. The receptors derive from a woman aged 55-75 years with acute or convalescent COVID-19.

The chain recombines TRBV5-4 with TRBJ1-1; TRBD1 matches 7 bases. The V and J ends lost 0 bases and 3 bases, in that order; junction bases with no gene match: 11. The CDR3 has 17 residues. In germline, CDR1 is SGHNT, CDR2 YYREEE (reference sequence). CDR3 DNA sequence: TGTGCCAGCAGCTTGGAGGGACAGAGTTCTCCGGACACTGAAGCTTTCTTT. The encoded protein is CASSLEGQSSPDTEAFF.

The chain recombines TRBV6-5 with TRBJ1-2, with 7 bases lining up with TRBD1. Losses at the gene ends were 7 bases for V and 8 bases for J; bases not matched to a gene: 10. The CDR3 has 13 amino acids. Germline assignment: CDR1 MNHEY and CDR2 SVGAGI. The CDR3 DNA sequence: TGTGCCAGCAAGGGGGCCCGACGTTTCGGCTACACCTTC. Translation gives CASKGARRFGYTF.

This rearrangement joins TRBV4-2 to TRBJ2-1, with 7 nucleotides matching TRBD2. In germline, CDR1 is LGHNA, CDR2 YNFKEQ. After removal of 2 bases from V and 0 bases from J, the junction contained 16 bases not matched to a gene. This CDR3 is 20 amino acids long. The CDR3 bases are TGTGCCAGCAGCCAACGAAGGACGGCTCAGCGGGACTACTCCTACAATGAGCAGTTCTTC. Translation: CASSQRRTAQRDYSYNEQFF.

The chain carries TRBV4-1 and TRBJ1-4; 12 positions agree with TRBD1. Unmatched junction bases numbered 6, after V lost 2 bases and J lost 11 bases. This CDR3 has 15 amino acids. The V gene's germline CDR1 is MGHRA and CDR2 YSYEKL. The CDR3 sequence is CASSQPGQGANKLFF. The CDR3 coding sequence is TGCGCCAGCAGCCAACCGGGACAGGGGGCAAATAAACTGTTTTTT.

The chain links TRBV29-1 to TRBJ1-2; TRBD1 might be the D (5 bases). V was shortened by 3 bases and J by 8 bases, with 16 bases between the two germline ends. The length of the CDR3 is 13 residues. Germline V CDR1 and CDR2: SQVTM, ANQGSEA. The CDR3 loop reads CSVEGRASLGYTF. For the CDR3, the DNA is TGCAGCGTTGAGGGCAGGGCGTCTTTGGGCTACACCTTC.

The chain has TRBV19 and TRBJ1-1, with 9 bases identical to TRBD1. Germline CDR1 reads LNHDA; CDR2 reads SQIVND (reference sequence). This CDR3 region has 17 residues. Losses at the gene ends were 3 bases for V and 1 base for J; bases not matched to a gene: 9. CDR3 residues: CASSILTGTGRNTEAFF. The CDR3 DNA reads as TGTGCCAGTAGTATTCTAACCGGGACAGGGAGGAACACTGAAGCTTTCTTT.

The chain employs TRBV5-1 and TRBJ2-1; 7 bases map to TRBD1. Germline CDR1 and CDR2: SGHRS and YFSETQ. The CDR3 has 15 amino acids. J gave up 0 bases and V 0 bases, and 0 bases lay outside the gene matches. CDR3 sequence: CASSLGDSSYNEQFF. The CDR3 region has the DNA TGCGCCAGCAGCTTGGGGGACAGCTCCTACAATGAGCAGTTCTTC.

CDR3 sequence reads: CASRAQGAYTEAFF. The CDR3 DNA reads TGTGCCAGCAGGGCACAGGGGGCTTACACTGAAGCTTTCTTT. V gene TRBV27 combines with J gene TRBJ1-1; 9 bases agree with TRBD1. CDR3 length: 14 residues. V lost 6 bases and J lost 3; bases outside the gene matches: 5. CDR1 and CDR2 from the germline V gene are MNHEY and SMNVEV (reference sequence).

The rearrangement links TRBV29-1 to TRBJ1-1, with 7 bases aligning to TRBD1. The V gene's germline CDR1 is SQVTM and CDR2 ANQGSEA. V was clipped by 5 bases and J by 3 bases; unmatched bases: 18. This CDR3 is built from 17 residues. The CDR3 sequence is CSVTGWGVGGRYTEAFF. The CDR3 DNA sequence: TGCAGCGTTACGGGATGGGGCGTAGGGGGCAGGTACACTGAAGCTTTCTTT.